Shown below are 10 T cell receptor beta chains from a single sample sequenced in a study of cytomegalovirus exposure and HLA in healthy donors. The PCR made use of 60 Vbeta and 13 Jbeta primers. The assay was immunoSEQ multiplex PCR, and TCRdb's table has in-frame clones only and misses some. The sample has some 76,000 clones, and its top ten clones hold roughly 2.4%. The sample consisted of PBMCs. The source of these receptors is a female donor in good health and CMV-seropositive.

This chain uses TRBV5-1 with TRBJ2-2, with D possibly matching TRBD1 (6 bases). This CDR3 is built from 14 residues. CDR1 and CDR2 (germline): SGHRS, YFSETQ. V was trimmed by 7 bases and J by 1 base, leaving 11 bases between them. In DNA form, the CDR3 reads TGCGCCAGCTTTACAGGGTTGAACACCGGGGAGCTGTTTTTT. It codes for CASFTGLNTGELFF.

This sequence joins TRBV6-5 and TRBJ1-1; tentative D call: TRBD1 (6 bases). V lost 1 base and J lost 4, with 16 bases in between. CDR3 length: 16 amino acids. Germline lookup yields CDR1 MNHEY and CDR2 SVGAGI. Here the CDR3 reads CASSYLAGAASTEAFF. CDR3 DNA sequence: TGTGCCAGCAGTTACTTGGCAGGGGCGGCGAGCACTGAAGCTTTCTTT.

CDR3 sequence: CATSPNTGTRPLDEQFF. CDR3 DNA: TGTGCCACCAGCCCAAATACCGGGACTAGGCCCCTCGATGAGCAGTTCTTC. V gene TRBV15 combines with J gene TRBJ2-1, with TRBD2 matching 8 bases. The germline gives CDR1 LNHNV, CDR2 YYDKDF (reference sequence). This CDR3 comprises 17 residues. The J segment lost 8 bases and the V segment lost 5 bases, leaving 17 bases of the junction unmatched.

The V gene is TRBV14, the J gene TRBJ2-5; D is undetermined. Germline V gene sequence: CDR1 SGHDN, CDR2 FVKESK. The CDR3 contains 16 residues. The V end lost 1 base, the J end lost 3 bases, and 15 bases lay between the germline ends. The DNA of the CDR3 is TGTGCCAGCAGCCAAGTCCTAAGCTACTTCAAAGAGACCCAGTACTTC. Translation: CASSQVLSYFKETQYF.

The V and J genes are TRBV10-3 and TRBJ2-7; D remains ambiguous. The germline CDR1 and CDR2 sequences are ENHRY and SYGVKD. The V end was cut by 0 bases, the J end by 2 bases, with 11 bases between. The CDR3 is made up of 15 amino acids. The CDR3 loop is CAISESLLPTYEQYF. In DNA, the CDR3 is TGTGCCATCAGTGAGTCGTTACTACCTACCTACGAGCAGTACTTC.

The gene calls are TRBV27 and TRBJ1-1; D gene unclear. The CDR3 totals 14 residues. V was shortened by 3 bases and J by 1 base, with 9 bases between the two germline ends. Germline V CDR1 and CDR2: MNHEY, SMNVEV (reference sequence). The CDR3 coding sequence is TGTGCCAGCAGTTTGTTTGCAGGGAACACTGAAGCTTTCTTT. Its protein product is CASSLFAGNTEAFF.

The chain joins TRBV25-1 to TRBJ1-5; 8 bases match TRBD1. Germline V lookup: CDR1 MGHDK, CDR2 SYGVNS. V was clipped by 7 bases and J by 2 bases; unmatched bases: 13. The CDR3 runs 17 residues. DNA of the CDR3: TGTGCCAGCACGGGACAGGCCCTTCATGAGGGCAATCAGCCCCAGCATTTT. It codes for CASTGQALHEGNQPQHF.

V is TRBV11-2 and J is TRBJ2-5; the D gene is possibly TRBD1 (6 bases). The CDR3 length is 15 residues. CDR1 and CDR2 from the germline V gene are SGHAT and FQNNGV. Deletions cut 6 bases from V and 4 bases from J, with 18 bases between. The CDR3 spells CASSGQGILGETQYF. DNA of the CDR3: TGTGCCAGCAGTGGTCAGGGGATATTGGGAGAGACCCAGTACTTC.

The chain couples TRBV7-9 to TRBJ2-7; a weak D match, TRBD2 (6 bases). The ends were cut back, 5 bases at V and 3 bases at J, with 14 bases in the middle. The CDR3 covers 14 residues. Germline CDR1 SEHNR, CDR2 FQNEAQ (reference sequence). CDR3 amino acids: CASSPLSGGYEQYF. The CDR3 DNA is TGTGCCAGCAGCCCTTTGTCCGGGGGCTACGAGCAGTACTTC.

The CDR3 is CASSLSGTGRSSTNEKLFF. CDR3 DNA: TGTGCCAGCAGTTTATCGGGGACAGGTCGTTCTTCAACTAATGAAAAACTGTTTTTT. The J gene is TRBJ1-4, the V gene TRBV28; TRBD1 aligns across 8 bases. V lost 1 base and J lost 0; bases outside the gene matches: 10. Germline lookup yields CDR1 MDHEN and CDR2 SYDVKM. CDR3 length: 19 amino acids.